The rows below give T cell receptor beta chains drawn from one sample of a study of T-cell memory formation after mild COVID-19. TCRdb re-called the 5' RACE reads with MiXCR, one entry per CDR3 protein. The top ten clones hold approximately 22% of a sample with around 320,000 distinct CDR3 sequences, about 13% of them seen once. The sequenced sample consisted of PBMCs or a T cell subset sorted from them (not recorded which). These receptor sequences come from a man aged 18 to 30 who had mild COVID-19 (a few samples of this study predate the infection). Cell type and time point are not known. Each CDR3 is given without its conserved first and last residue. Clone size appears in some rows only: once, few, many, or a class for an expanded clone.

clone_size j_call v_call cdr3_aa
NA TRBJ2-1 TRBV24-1 ATSDRRDSDNEQF
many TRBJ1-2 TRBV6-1 ASSDRVTYGYT
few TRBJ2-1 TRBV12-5 ASGLGGYNEQF
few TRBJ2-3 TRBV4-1 ASSPLGTVTDTQY
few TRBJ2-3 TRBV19 ASSSVGGPGDTQY
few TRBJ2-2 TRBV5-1 ASRITGGGTGELF
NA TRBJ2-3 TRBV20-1 SATKGTDTQY
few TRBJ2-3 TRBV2 ASSVWTDDTQY
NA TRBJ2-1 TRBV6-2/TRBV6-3 ASSGIGNEQF
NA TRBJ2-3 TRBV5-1 ASSSAVTDTQY
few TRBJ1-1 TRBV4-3 ASSQARRGTEAF
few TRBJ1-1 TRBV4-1 ASSQVGEHTEAF
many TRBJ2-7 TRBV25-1 ASSDQSGKSYEQY
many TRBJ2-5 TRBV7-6 ASGHYDLKTQY
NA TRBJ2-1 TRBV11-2 ASSPRVVSEQF
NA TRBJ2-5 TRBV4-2 ASSQEGWASGHQETQY
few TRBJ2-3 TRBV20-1 SARDRPGDTQY
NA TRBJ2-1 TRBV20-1 SARLAGGPEQF
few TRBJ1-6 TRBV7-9 ASSLRIGAGSPLH
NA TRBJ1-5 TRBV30 AWSVGQGLSQPQH
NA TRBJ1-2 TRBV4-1 ASSQGGGNYGYT
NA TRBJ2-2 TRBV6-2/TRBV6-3 ASSYSPGQRSTGELF
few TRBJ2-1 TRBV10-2 ASRTSGALSYNEQF
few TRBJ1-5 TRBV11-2 ASSLAEGSNQPQH
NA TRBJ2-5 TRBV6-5 ASSPGGGAQAETQY
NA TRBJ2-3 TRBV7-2 ASSFVAGGWDTQY
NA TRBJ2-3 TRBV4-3 ASSQDWAGGSTDTQY
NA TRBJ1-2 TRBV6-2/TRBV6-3 ASSPRLAGFLYGYT